Below, 30 T cell receptor beta chains from the same sample are listed, as sequenced in a study of blood T cell repertoires in COVID-19. Profiling relied on immunoSEQ multiplex PCR, and the TCRdb table lists in-frame clones only, not all of them. The repertoire includes some 200,000 clones, roughly four fifths of them detected once, and about a tenth sits in the top ten. The sequenced sample consisted of PBMCs or T cells enriched from blood (not recorded which). The receptors were sampled from a man between 40 and 49 years old who had recovered from COVID-19.

The sample holds a few counts of this clone. The chain recombines TRBV2 with TRBJ1-2, with 7 bases fitting TRBD1. Germline trimming cut 6 bases from V and 8 bases from J; bases unmatched to any gene: 12. CDR3 length: 14 residues. The germline CDR1 and CDR2 sequences are SNHLY and FYNNEI. This chain's CDR3 is CASRETTGNGGYTF. CDR3 DNA: TGTGCCAGCAGAGAGACGACAGGGAATGGGGGCTACACCTTC.

V and J are TRBV7-8 and TRBJ2-1; TRBD1 aligns across 7 bases. This CDR3 contains 18 residues. In germline, CDR1 is SGHVS, CDR2 FQNEAQ. The J segment lost 2 bases and the V segment lost 1 base, leaving 11 bases of the junction unmatched. This CDR3 reads CASSLGTPGTAAYNEQFF. CDR3 DNA sequence: TGTGCCAGCAGCTTAGGTACTCCCGGGACAGCAGCCTACAATGAGCAGTTCTTC.

V is TRBV9 and J is TRBJ1-2, with D tentatively TRBD1 (6 bases). Looked up from germline, CDR1 is SGDLS and CDR2 is YYNGEE. CDR3 size: 16 residues. V was cut by 1 base and J by 1 base, with 14 bases left in between. The CDR3 spells CASSVNHLQGNYGYTF. The DNA for the CDR3 is TGTGCCAGCAGCGTAAATCATCTACAGGGTAACTATGGCTACACCTTC. The full variable domain, rest sourced from reference TRBV9 and TRBJ1-2, is DSGVTQTPKHLITATGQRVTLRCSPRSGDLSVYWYQQSLDQGLQFLIQYYNGEERAKGNILERFSAQQFPDLHSELNLSSLELGDSALYFCASSVNHLQGNYGYTFGSGTRLTVV.

The chain carries TRBV30 and TRBJ2-1; D perhaps matches TRBD1 (6 bases). V lost 0 bases and J lost 9, with 6 bases in between. Germline values: CDR1 GTSNPN, CDR2 SVGIG (reference sequence). The CDR3 covers 11 residues. DNA of the CDR3: TGTGCCTGGAGTGTAGGGGGTGAGCAGTTCTTC. It translates to CAWSVGGEQFF.

This chain joins TRBV3-1 (or the pseudogene TRBV3-2) and TRBJ2-1, with TRBD2 identical over 9 bases. This CDR3 is 16 amino acids long. Per germline, CDR1 LGHDT and CDR2 YNNKEL (reference sequence). V trimming: 4 bases; J trimming: 6 bases; junction bases outside the gene matches: 10. The CDR3 DNA sequence: TGTGCCAGCAGCCCCCGGCTAGCGGGAAAGGGCAATGAGCAGTTCTTC. As protein: CASSPRLAGKGNEQFF.

V and J are TRBV14 and TRBJ1-6; D call uncertain. Germline lookup yields CDR1 SGHDN and CDR2 FVKESK. The CDR3 has 14 amino acids. V was trimmed by 4 bases and J by 3 bases, leaving 7 bases between them. CDR3 nucleotide sequence: TGTGCCAGCAGCCGAGACTTCTATAATTCACCCCTCCACTTT. This sequence encodes CASSRDFYNSPLHF. Drawing the rest from reference TRBV14 and TRBJ1-6, the complete variable domain is EAGVTQFPSHSVIEKGQTVTLRCDPISGHDNLYWYRRVMGKEIKFLLHFVKESKQDESGMPNNRFLAERTGGTYSTLKVQPAELEDSGVYFCASSRDFYNSPLHFGNGTRLTVT.

This clone was recorded many times. The chain employs TRBV24-1 and TRBJ2-1, with TRBD2 identical over 15 bases. The germline V gene encodes CDR1 KGHDR and CDR2 SFDVKD. V shed 4 bases, J shed 5 bases, and the junction held 11 bases outside the gene matches. This CDR3 is 19 amino acids long. CDR3 DNA sequence: TGTGCCACCAGTGACCCCGGGACTAGCGGGAGGAGTAGGAACAATGAGCAGTTCTTC. Protein: CATSDPGTSGRSRNNEQFF.

V usage is TRBV19 and J usage is TRBJ2-3, with TRBD2 matching 9 bases. Germline V gives CDR1 LNHDA, CDR2 SQIVND (reference sequence). This CDR3 has 15 residues. V was clipped by 2 bases and J by 6 bases; unmatched bases: 6. CDR3 in amino acids: CASSIQAGGGDTQYF. CDR3 coding DNA: TGTGCCAGTAGTATACAAGCGGGGGGCGGGGATACGCAGTATTTT. The whole variable domain, filled in from reference TRBV19 and TRBJ2-3, reads DGGITQSPKYLFRKEGQNVTLSCEQNLNHDAMYWYRQDPGQGLRLIYYSQIVNDFQKGDIAEGYSVSREKKESFPLTVTSAQKNPTAFYLCASSIQAGGGDTQYFGPGTRLTVL.

The rearrangement uses TRBV9 and TRBJ2-1; 8 bases line up with TRBD2. The germline CDR1 and CDR2 sequences are SGDLS and YYNGEE. The CDR3 spans 17 residues. With V trimmed by 0 bases and J by 5 bases, 10 bases remained unmatched. This chain's CDR3 is CASSVGAGDIGDNEQFF. The CDR3 DNA reads TGTGCCAGCAGCGTAGGAGCGGGGGACATTGGGGACAATGAGCAGTTCTTC.

The rearrangement joins TRBV3-1 (or the pseudogene TRBV3-2) to TRBJ2-1; the match to TRBD2 covers 9 bases. Germline CDR1 reads LGHDT; CDR2 reads YNNKEL (reference sequence). This CDR3 comprises 15 residues. The V and J ends lost 4 bases and 3 bases, in that order; junction bases with no gene match: 4. CDR3 in DNA: TGTGCCAGCAGCCCCGGGACTAGCAGCTACAATGAGCAGTTCTTC. Translated, it gives CASSPGTSSYNEQFF.

The chain combines TRBV7-6 with TRBJ2-7; D gene uncertain. Germline V gives CDR1 SGHVS, CDR2 FNYEAQ. Deletions cut 1 base from V and 5 bases from J, with 6 bases between. This CDR3 spans 12 amino acids. The CDR3 nucleotides read TGTGCCAGCAGCTTAGGCAGCGACGAGCAGTACTTC. The encoded protein is CASSLGSDEQYF.

The chain couples TRBV12-3 or TRBV12-4 to TRBJ2-7; TRBD2 is a possible D gene (6 bases). The germline V and J ends were trimmed by 3 bases and 3 bases, with 6 bases remaining between them. The CDR3 length is 12 residues. CDR3 protein: CASSLRGYEQYF. The CDR3 coding sequence is TGTGCCAGCAGTTTGCGGGGCTACGAGCAGTACTTC.

This clone was detected only a few times. V usage is TRBV30 and J usage is TRBJ2-7, with D hard to call. Trimming stripped 0 bases from V and 2 bases from J, with 8 bases between. The CDR3 runs to 13 residues. Germline V gene sequence: CDR1 GTSNPN, CDR2 SVGIG (reference sequence). CDR3 sequence (DNA): TGTGCCTGGAGTGTTCACTCCGCCTACGAGCAGTACTTC. It is translated as CAWSVHSAYEQYF.

The genes are TRBV4-1 and TRBJ2-7; TRBD1 is a possible D gene (6 bases). V lost 2 bases and J lost 6, with 14 bases in between. The CDR3 has 14 amino acids. Germline V gives CDR1 MGHRA, CDR2 YSYEKL. The CDR3 loop is CASSQFPNRAEQYF. The DNA of the CDR3 is TGCGCCAGCAGCCAATTTCCGAACAGGGCCGAGCAGTACTTC.

The chain recombines TRBV2 with TRBJ2-5, with D perhaps matching TRBD1 (6 bases). From germline, CDR1 is SNHLY and CDR2 FYNNEI. This CDR3 is 14 amino acids long. Trimming removed 6 bases at V and 9 bases at J, with 20 bases between. The CDR3 here is CASRGHPVYGAQYF. The CDR3 nucleotides read TGTGCCAGCAGGGGACACCCTGTTTATGGCGCCCAGTACTTC.

The V call is TRBV6-1, the J call TRBJ1-1; no firm D call. Germline CDR1 reads MNHNS; CDR2 reads SASEGT. CDR3 length: 14 amino acids. V lost 1 base to trimming and J lost 5 bases, with 11 bases between them. DNA of the CDR3: TGTGCCAGCAGTGAAGGGCAGAGGAGAACTGAAGCTTTCTTT. Residues: CASSEGQRRTEAFF.

V is TRBV7-2 and J is TRBJ2-7, with 8 bases lining up with TRBD2. This CDR3 has 15 residues. CDR1 SGHTA and CDR2 FQGNSA come from the germline V gene. The ends lost 0 bases at V and 1 base at J; junction bases unmatched: 2. The CDR3 is CASSLATSGSYEQYF. CDR3 sequence (DNA): TGTGCCAGCAGCTTAGCAACTAGCGGTTCCTACGAGCAGTACTTC.

The chain combines TRBV6-1 with TRBJ1-5; tentative D call: TRBD1 (6 bases). Trimming cost V 1 base and J 0 bases, with 13 bases left between them. Germline assignment: CDR1 MNHNS and CDR2 SASEGT. The CDR3 covers 17 residues. CDR3 sequence reads: CASSEGPGTPSNQPQHF. The CDR3 region has the DNA TGTGCCAGCAGTGAAGGCCCCGGGACACCTAGCAATCAGCCCCAGCATTTT.

The chain recombines TRBV5-6 with TRBJ2-1, with 8 bases fitting TRBD2. The CDR3 is 16 residues long. V was clipped by 0 bases and J by 4 bases; unmatched bases: 6. Germline CDR1 SGHDT, CDR2 YYEEEE. In DNA, the CDR3 is TGTGCCAGCAGCTTGGTGCGGGGGGTAAGTTACAATGAGCAGTTCTTC. It yields the protein CASSLVRGVSYNEQFF.

This chain connects TRBV7-9 to TRBJ1-2, with D possibly matching TRBD1 (5 bases). Germline-derived CDR1 and CDR2 are SEHNR and FQNEAQ (reference sequence). Trimming pared 4 bases from V and 7 bases from J, leaving 16 bases between. The length of the CDR3 is 14 residues. The CDR3, as DNA: TGTGCCAGCAGCTCAAAGGAGGGGTCGGCTGGCTACACCTTC. This translates into CASSSKEGSAGYTF.

This clone was counted only a few times. J is TRBJ2-7 and V is TRBV10-2; 9 nucleotides match TRBD1. J lost 6 bases, V lost 7 bases, and 10 bases had no gene match. The germline gives CDR1 WSHSY, CDR2 SAAADI. The CDR3 runs 14 residues. CDR3 region: CASTLQGAVGEQYF. The CDR3 DNA reads as TGCGCCAGCACCCTACAGGGGGCCGTGGGCGAGCAGTACTTC.

The rearrangement links TRBV5-4 to TRBJ1-2, with TRBD1 as a possible D gene (6 bases). V dropped 2 bases and J dropped 8 bases, with 19 bases sitting between them. Germline lookup yields CDR1 SGHNT and CDR2 YYREEE (reference sequence). The CDR3 is made up of 15 amino acids. The CDR3 DNA reads as TGTGCCAGCAGCTTTGGGCAGGGGCTCTTCCGAGGCTACACCTTC. Translation: CASSFGQGLFRGYTF.

The V and J genes are TRBV2 and TRBJ2-7; weak D call: TRBD1 (5 bases). V was pared by 4 bases and J by 5 bases, with 15 bases between. Germline CDR1 is SNHLY and CDR2 is FYNNEI. CDR3 length equals 14 residues. The CDR3 reads CASSADGQGHEQYF. CDR3 DNA: TGTGCCAGCAGTGCTGACGGGCAGGGCCACGAGCAGTACTTC.

The V call is TRBV10-3, the J call TRBJ1-2, with 7 bases identical to TRBD1. The CDR3 runs 15 residues. The V gene's germline CDR1 is ENHRY and CDR2 SYGVKD. The J segment lost 8 bases and the V segment lost 0 bases, leaving 9 bases of the junction unmatched. The CDR3 protein is CAISESTGRSGGYTF. The CDR3, as DNA: TGTGCCATCAGTGAGTCGACAGGGAGATCGGGGGGCTACACCTTC.

V and J are TRBV15 and TRBJ2-7; 8 bases map to TRBD1. V shed 5 bases and J 0 bases; nucleotides not matched to a gene: 9. Looked up from germline, CDR1 is LNHNV and CDR2 is YYDKDF (reference sequence). This CDR3 has 16 residues. CDR3 sequence (DNA): TGTGCCACCAGCCCTTCGACAGGGGACAGCTCCTACGAGCAGTACTTC. It translates to CATSPSTGDSSYEQYF.

This sequence joins TRBV6-5 and TRBJ1-1; 9 bases agree with TRBD1. The CDR3 runs to 15 residues. CDR1 MNHEY and CDR2 SVGAGI come from the germline V gene. With V trimmed by 5 bases and J by 2 bases, 6 bases remained unmatched. CDR3 sequence reads: CASSQQGALNTEAFF. CDR3 coding DNA: TGTGCCAGCAGTCAACAGGGGGCGCTTAACACTGAAGCTTTCTTT.

V gene TRBV4-1 combines with J gene TRBJ2-2, with 7 bases lining up with TRBD1. V trimming: 4 bases; J trimming: 2 bases; junction bases outside the gene matches: 7. CDR1 is MGHRA and CDR2 is YSYEKL in the germline V gene. The CDR3 covers 16 residues. The CDR3 sequence is CASSPWTGLNTGELFF. As DNA, the CDR3 is TGCGCCAGCAGCCCCTGGACAGGCCTTAACACCGGGGAGCTGTTTTTT.

The chain has TRBV7-3 and TRBJ2-7, with a weak D call TRBD1 (5 bases). CDR3 size: 15 residues. The germline V gene encodes CDR1 SGHTA and CDR2 FQGTGA. Deletions cut 6 bases from V and 4 bases from J, with 19 bases between. Here the CDR3 DNA reads TGTGCCAGCAGTCTACAGGCTTCTAGGGCTTACGAGCAGTACTTC. Amino acids: CASSLQASRAYEQYF. Full variable domain (outside the CDR3, taken from reference TRBV7-3 and TRBJ2-7): GAGVSQTPSNKVTEKGKYVELRCDPISGHTALYWYRQSLGQGPEFLIYFQGTGAADDSGLPNDRFFAVRPEGSVSTLKIQRTERGDSAVYLCASSLQASRAYEQYFGPGTRLTVT.

The chain joins TRBV14 to TRBJ2-1; 7 bases agree with TRBD2. The V and J ends lost 2 bases and 4 bases, in that order; junction bases with no gene match: 11. The CDR3 extends over 17 amino acids. The V gene's germline CDR1 is SGHDN and CDR2 FVKESK. Here the CDR3 reads CASSQQALADTYNEQFF. For the CDR3, the DNA is TGTGCCAGCAGCCAACAGGCCCTAGCGGATACTTACAATGAGCAGTTCTTC.

For the CDR3, the DNA is TGTGCCAGCAGTTACTTACAGGACGGCACTGAAGCTTTCTTT. The encoded protein is CASSYLQDGTEAFF. The chain combines TRBV6-5 with TRBJ1-1, with a tentative D call TRBD1 (5 bases). CDR3 length: 14 amino acids. V was shortened by 1 base and J by 4 bases, with 10 bases between the two germline ends. Germline CDR1 and CDR2: MNHEY and SVGAGI.